The present T cell receptor beta chain was sequenced within a study of cytomegalovirus exposure and HLA in healthy donors. Background on the study: The 500 to 850 first-cohort repertoires and the approximately 110 validation repertoires shared the same platform, a later analysis reported.

About this clone: Its antigen remains unidentified.

Study results and caveats: TCR beta chains numbering more than 150 were designated cytomegalovirus-associated. According to a subsequent analysis, TCR clusters from the first cohort were inclined to appear together in the roughly 120 validation repertoires.

Only in-frame clones appear in the TCRdb table, and some are missing; sequencing was by immunoSEQ multiplex PCR. The sample lists roughly 150,000 clones; about 96% were seen once. Germline values: CDR1 KGHSH, CDR2 LQKENI. J was trimmed by 10 bases and V by 6 bases; bases with no gene match: 9. CDR3 length equals 14 residues. This TCR was recovered from a woman under 30 in good health and CMV-seronegative. The chain is built from TRBV18 and TRBJ1-6; TRBD1 aligns across 7 bases. Sequenced sample: PBMCs. This chain's CDR3 is CASSSQGEDSPLHF. CDR3 in DNA: TGTGCCAGCTCTTCCCAGGGGGAGGACTCACCCCTCCACTTT.